The 14 T cell receptor beta chains in this list originate from one sample, sequenced in a study of T cells in tuberculosis. Sequencing was performed with immunoSEQ multiplex PCR; in TCRdb, only in-frame clones are kept and a portion is missing. The table has over 40,000 clones, 95% seen once. Sample: PBMCs. These receptors came from a donor aged 10 to 29 with latent tuberculosis or without tuberculosis infection.

The rearrangement links TRBV5-1 to TRBJ2-3, with 15 bases identical to TRBD2. CDR3 length: 17 amino acids. Germline CDR1 is SGHRS and CDR2 is YFSETQ. V gave up 3 bases and J gave up 5 bases; unmatched junction bases: 7. CDR3 region: CASSYGLAGGRIDTQYF. The CDR3 DNA is TGCGCCAGCAGCTACGGACTAGCGGGGGGGCGAATAGATACGCAGTATTTT.

This chain connects TRBV6-6 to TRBJ1-1; no reliable D call. The CDR3 has 11 amino acids. CDR1 is MNHNY and CDR2 is SVGAGI in the germline V gene (reference sequence). V gave up 7 bases and J gave up 4 bases, with 7 bases separating them. CDR3 in amino acids: CASTNPTEAFF. The CDR3 nucleotides read TGTGCCAGCACTAACCCCACTGAAGCTTTCTTT.

The chain combines TRBV4-1 with TRBJ2-5; TRBD2 matches at 8 bases. The CDR3 sequence is 18 residues long. Germline CDR1 and CDR2: MGHRA and YSYEKL. V lost 1 base to trimming and J lost 0 bases; unmatched junction nucleotides: 10. The CDR3 sequence: CASSQVGASGSNQETQYF. The CDR3 DNA is TGCGCCAGCAGCCAAGTGGGGGCTAGCGGGTCAAACCAAGAGACCCAGTACTTC.

V usage is TRBV28 and J usage is TRBJ2-7; D may be TRBD2 (5 bases). Trimming took 2 bases from V and 4 from J, leaving 12 bases between them. Germline CDR1 MDHEN, CDR2 SYDVKM. The CDR3 runs to 14 residues. CDR3 loop: CASSLLAPPYEQYF. For the CDR3, the DNA is TGTGCCAGCAGTTTACTAGCCCCTCCATACGAGCAGTACTTC.

Here the CDR3 DNA reads TGTGCCAGCTCACCTCCGGGACTAGCTTCCCAAAACATTCAGTACTTC. Protein product: CASSPPGLASQNIQYF. The chain joins TRBV18 to TRBJ2-4, with TRBD2 identical over 9 bases. The CDR3 sequence is 16 residues long. CDR1 is KGHSH and CDR2 is LQKENI in the germline V gene. V dropped 3 bases and J dropped 5; count of bases not matched to a gene: 8.

The chain couples TRBV6-5 to TRBJ1-6; D remains unclear. The CDR3 sequence is 13 residues long. The germline V and J ends were trimmed by 0 bases and 7 bases, with 4 bases remaining between them. CDR1 and CDR2 from the germline V gene are MNHEY and SVGAGI. The CDR3 DNA follows: TGTGCCAGCAGTTACTCCATGAATTCACCCCTCCACTTT. This sequence encodes CASSYSMNSPLHF.

V is TRBV9 and J is TRBJ2-3, with TRBD2 matching over 7 bases. Germline CDR1 SGDLS, CDR2 YYNGEE. J gave up 3 bases and V 6 bases, and 4 bases lay outside the gene matches. CDR3 length: 13 amino acids. The CDR3 nucleotides read TGTGCCAGCAACCCCGGGGGGACAGATACGCAGTATTTT. Translating it yields CASNPGGTDTQYF. Using reference TRBV9 and TRBJ2-3 for the parts outside the CDR3, the full variable domain is DSGVTQTPKHLITATGQRVTLRCSPRSGDLSVYWYQQSLDQGLQFLIQYYNGEERAKGNILERFSAQQFPDLHSELNLSSLELGDSALYFCASNPGGTDTQYFGPGTRLTVL.

The rearrangement uses TRBV7-6 and TRBJ2-1; 10 bases fit TRBD2. Looked up from germline, CDR1 is SGHVS and CDR2 is FNYEAQ. With V trimmed by 5 bases and J by 0 bases, 22 bases remained unmatched. The CDR3 runs 22 residues. The CDR3 spells CASSPGGLVWLAGASSYNEQFF. The CDR3 region has the DNA TGTGCCAGCAGCCCGGGGGGGCTGGTTTGGCTAGCGGGGGCCAGCTCCTACAATGAGCAGTTCTTC.

The J gene is TRBJ1-1, the V gene TRBV29-1; weak D call: TRBD1 (6 bases). Trimming left V 4 bases short and J 1 base short, with 19 bases between. The CDR3 has 16 residues. Germline V CDR1 and CDR2: SQVTM, ANQGSEA. Here the CDR3 reads CSVGDTLTGRNTEAFF. CDR3 nucleotide sequence: TGCAGCGTTGGGGATACGTTAACAGGGAGGAACACTGAAGCTTTCTTT. Looking up the rest from reference TRBV29-1 and TRBJ1-1 gives the full variable domain: SAVISQKPSRDICQRGTSLTIQCQVDSQVTMMFWYRQQPGQSLTLIATANQGSEATYESGFVIDKFPISRPNLTFSTLTVSNMSPEDSSIYLCSVGDTLTGRNTEAFFGQGTRLTVV.

The chain joins TRBV11-3 to TRBJ1-1, with a weak D call TRBD1 (5 bases). Germline V gene lookup returns CDR1 SGHNT and CDR2 YENEEA. This CDR3 has 13 residues. Trimming took off 5 bases at V and 5 bases at J, with 12 bases between the two ends. The CDR3 DNA reads TGTGCCAGCAGCGGCCGGGGGGGGACTGAAGCTTTCTTT. Protein: CASSGRGGTEAFF.

This chain connects TRBV11-3 to TRBJ1-1, with D maybe TRBD1 (6 bases). Germline V gives CDR1 SGHNT, CDR2 YENEEA. V was pared by 5 bases and J by 1 base, with 8 bases between. The CDR3 length is 13 residues. In DNA form, the CDR3 reads TGTGCCAGCAGCAGGGGGAAGAACACTGAAGCTTTCTTT. Encoded protein: CASSRGKNTEAFF.

This CDR3 is CASSEAAHNEQFF. The CDR3, as DNA: TGTGCCAGCAGTGAAGCGGCTCACAATGAGCAGTTCTTC. V is TRBV6-1 and J is TRBJ2-1; no reliable D call. The germline V and J ends were trimmed by 0 bases and 5 bases, with 5 bases remaining between them. CDR1 is MNHNS, CDR2 SASEGT, per germline. The CDR3 loop spans 13 amino acids.

This chain links TRBV4-1 with TRBJ2-1; 11 bases align to TRBD2. CDR1 is MGHRA and CDR2 is YSYEKL in the germline V gene. Trimming cost V 3 bases and J 9 bases; bases outside gene matches: 10. The CDR3 extends over 16 amino acids. The CDR3 loop is CASSQPQMTSGVEQFF. The CDR3 DNA sequence: TGCGCCAGCAGCCAGCCCCAGATGACTAGCGGGGTTGAGCAGTTCTTC.

This clone has only one observation. The J gene is TRBJ2-2, the V gene TRBV9; 9 nucleotides line up with TRBD1. Trimming removed 0 bases from V and 2 bases from J; junction bases left unmatched: 2. The germline V gene encodes CDR1 SGDLS and CDR2 YYNGEE. This CDR3 has 16 amino acids. The CDR3 loop is CASSVDRGQNTGELFF. The CDR3, as DNA: TGTGCCAGCAGCGTAGACAGGGGGCAAAACACCGGGGAGCTGTTTTTT.